Listed below are T cell receptor beta chains from one sample, sequenced in a study of immune heterogeneity within non-small cell lung tumors. MiXCR was run by TCRdb on the multiplex PCR reads, yielding one entry per CDR3 protein. The data contain 7,000 to 8,500 distinct CDR3 sequences, 22% of them seen just once; the ten biggest clones take up roughly 15%. Sequencing input: lung tumor tissue. The receptors stem from a man between 60 and 70 years old with non-small cell lung cancer. Both conserved end residues are part of each CDR3. A D gene is named only where the DNA matches it firmly. The size of a clone is reported for some rows only, either as once, few or many, or as a class for expanded clones.

medium-sized	NA	TRBV2	TRBJ1-5	TGTGCCAGCAACCCGGACACATCGAATCAGCCCCAGCATTTT	CASNPDTSNQPQHF
NA	NA	TRBV28	TRBJ2-7	TGTGCCAGCAGTACCGGGATAGGGGGTTACGAGCAGTACTTC	CASSTGIGGYEQYF
many	NA	TRBV7-2	TRBJ2-1	TGTGCCAGCAGCAGGGGACGTAACAATGAGCAGTTCTTC	CASSRGRNNEQFF
few	NA	TRBV5-6	TRBJ2-2	TGTGCCAGCAGCTTGGCCGGGGTCATCGGGACCGGGGAGCTGTTTTTT	CASSLAGVIGTGELFF
many	TRBD2	TRBV20-1	TRBJ2-1	TGCAGTGCCCAACTAGCGGGGACCTACAATGAGCAGTTCTTC	CSAQLAGTYNEQFF
few	TRBD1	TRBV11-2	TRBJ2-5	TGTGCCAGCAGTCAAGGGACCGCCAGGGGGGAGACCCAGTACTTC	CASSQGTARGETQYF
medium-sized	NA	TRBV2	TRBJ2-1	TGTGCCAGCTCGGGACCTGCCTACAATGAGCAGTTCTTC	CASSGPAYNEQFF
few	NA	TRBV6-1	TRBJ2-1	TGTGCCAGCGGCTTCCTGCGGGGCTTCAATGAGCAGTTCTTC	CASGFLRGFNEQFF
many	NA	TRBV5-1	TRBJ1-4	TGCGCCAGCAGCTTGGCCCAAGGGAATGAAAAACTGTTTTTT	CASSLAQGNEKLFF
NA	TRBD2	TRBV19	TRBJ2-2	TGTGTCAGCAGCTGGGGGACTAGCGGGGGGCTGAACGGGGAGCTGTTTTTT	CVSSWGTSGGLNGELFF
medium-sized	TRBD1	TRBV11-2	TRBJ2-2	TGTGCCAGCAGCTTACAGGGGGACCGGAACGGGGAGCTGTTTTTT	CASSLQGDRNGELFF
many	TRBD2	TRBV7-2	TRBJ2-7	TGTGCCAGCAGCTTCGAACTAGCGGGAGTCGAGCAGTACTTC	CASSFELAGVEQYF
once	NA	TRBV20-1	TRBJ2-2	TGCAGTGCTAGAGGGCAGTACGTGGGCCACGGGACCGCGGAGCTGTTTTTT	CSARGQYVGHGTAELFF
medium-sized	NA	TRBV11-2	TRBJ1-3	TGTGCCAGCAGCTCATCCGGTGATGGAAACACCATATATTTT	CASSSSGDGNTIYF
NA	NA	TRBV20-1	TRBJ2-1	TGCAGTGCCCGAGGGGGGAGGACCTACAATGAGCAGTTCTTC	CSARGGRTYNEQFF
medium-sized	TRBD2	TRBV12-3/TRBV12-4	TRBJ2-1	TGTGCCAGCAGTTTAGGGGACTACTACTACAATGAGCAGTTCTTC	CASSLGDYYYNEQFF
many	NA	TRBV6-1	TRBJ2-5	TGTGCCAGCAGTGAGCAGGTCGGGACCCAGTACTTC	CASSEQVGTQYF
medium-sized	NA	TRBV2	TRBJ1-6	TGTGCCACCAGTGGGGTCGGAAATTCACCCCTCCACTTT	CATSGVGNSPLHF
many	NA	TRBV15	TRBJ2-5	TGTGCCACCAGCAGAGATAAGCGGACGGGGGAGACCCAGTACTTC	CATSRDKRTGETQYF
many	TRBD2	TRBV29-1	TRBJ2-7	TGCAGCGTTGAGGGGACTAGCGGGACCTACGAGCAGTACTTC	CSVEGTSGTYEQYF
many	TRBD1	TRBV28	TRBJ2-2	TGTGCCAGCAGTTGGGACAGGGGCGGCACCGGGGAGCTGTTTTTT	CASSWDRGGTGELFF
NA	NA	TRBV10-3	TRBJ2-5	TGTGCCATCAGTGACAGGGTCCAAGAGACCAAGTACTTC	CAISDRVQETKYF
medium-sized	TRBD1	TRBV19	TRBJ1-5	TGTGCCAGTAGGGGGGGACAGGGAGGCAATCAGCCCCAGCATTTT	CASRGGQGGNQPQHF
many	TRBD1	TRBV20-1	TRBJ2-3	TGCAGTGCTAGAGACTCGGACAGGCGATTCACAGATACGCAGTATTTT	CSARDSDRRFTDTQYF
many	NA	TRBV4-2	TRBJ2-7	TGTGCCAGCAGCCAAGTGGGGGCGTTGGGATCATACGAGCAGTACTTC	CASSQVGALGSYEQYF
NA	TRBD2	TRBV28	TRBJ2-1	TGTGCCAGCAGTCCAGGACTAGAGGGAGTAGGTGAGCAGTTCTTC	CASSPGLEGVGEQFF